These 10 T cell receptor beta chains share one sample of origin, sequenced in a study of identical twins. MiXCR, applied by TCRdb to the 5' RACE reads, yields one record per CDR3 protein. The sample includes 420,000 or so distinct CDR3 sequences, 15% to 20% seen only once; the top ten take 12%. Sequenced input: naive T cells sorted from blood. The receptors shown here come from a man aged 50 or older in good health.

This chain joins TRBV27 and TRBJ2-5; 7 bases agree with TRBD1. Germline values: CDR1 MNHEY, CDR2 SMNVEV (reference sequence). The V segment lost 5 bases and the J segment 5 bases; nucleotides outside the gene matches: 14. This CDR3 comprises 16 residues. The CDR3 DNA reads TGTGCCAGCAGTCCCACAGGGGAAGCTCAGGAGGAGACCCAGTACTTC. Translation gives CASSPTGEAQEETQYF.

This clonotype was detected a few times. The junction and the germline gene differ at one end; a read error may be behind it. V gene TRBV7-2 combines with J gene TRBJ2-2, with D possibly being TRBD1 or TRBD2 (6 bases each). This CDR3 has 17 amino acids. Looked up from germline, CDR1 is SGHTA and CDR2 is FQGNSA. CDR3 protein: CASTLLGGLTNTGELFF. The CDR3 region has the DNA TGTGCCAGCACCTTACTTGGGGGGCTGACGAACACCGGGGAGCTGTTTTTT.

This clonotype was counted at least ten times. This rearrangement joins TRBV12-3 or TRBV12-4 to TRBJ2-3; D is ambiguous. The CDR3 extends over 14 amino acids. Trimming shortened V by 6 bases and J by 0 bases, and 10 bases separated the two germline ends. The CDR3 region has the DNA TGTGCCAGCAGCGGACCCCCTAGCACAGATACGCAGTATTTT. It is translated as CASSGPPSTDTQYF.

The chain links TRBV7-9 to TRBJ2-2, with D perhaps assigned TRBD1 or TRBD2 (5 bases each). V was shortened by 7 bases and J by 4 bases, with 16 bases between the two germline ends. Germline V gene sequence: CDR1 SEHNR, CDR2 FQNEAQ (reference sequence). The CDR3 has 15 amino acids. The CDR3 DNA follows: TGTGCCAGCACCCGGAGGCAGGGAGCCACCGGGGAGCTGTTTTTT. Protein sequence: CASTRRQGATGELFF.

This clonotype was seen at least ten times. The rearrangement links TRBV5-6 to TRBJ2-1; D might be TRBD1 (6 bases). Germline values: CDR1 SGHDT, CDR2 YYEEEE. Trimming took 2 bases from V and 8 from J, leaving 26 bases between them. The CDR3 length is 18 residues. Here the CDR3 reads CASSFRLSGSLNRDEQFF. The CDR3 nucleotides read TGTGCCAGCAGCTTTCGGCTGTCGGGCAGCTTAAACAGGGATGAGCAGTTCTTC.

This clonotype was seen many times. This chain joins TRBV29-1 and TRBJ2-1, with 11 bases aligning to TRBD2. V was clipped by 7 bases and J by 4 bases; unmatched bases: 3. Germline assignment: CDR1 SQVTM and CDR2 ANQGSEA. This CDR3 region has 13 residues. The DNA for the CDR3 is TGCAGCGGGGGACTAGCGGCATACAATGAGCAGTTCTTC. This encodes CSGGLAAYNEQFF.

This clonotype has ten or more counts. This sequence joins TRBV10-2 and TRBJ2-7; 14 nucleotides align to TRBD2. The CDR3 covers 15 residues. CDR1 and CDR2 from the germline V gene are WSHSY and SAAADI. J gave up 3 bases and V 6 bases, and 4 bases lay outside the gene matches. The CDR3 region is CASRTGLAGVYEQYF. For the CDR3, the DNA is TGCGCCAGCAGGACGGGACTAGCGGGGGTCTACGAGCAGTACTTC.

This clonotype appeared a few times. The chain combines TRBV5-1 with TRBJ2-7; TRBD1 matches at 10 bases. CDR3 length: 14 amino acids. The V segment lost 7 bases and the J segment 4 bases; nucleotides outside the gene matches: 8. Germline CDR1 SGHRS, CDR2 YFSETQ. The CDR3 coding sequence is TGCGCCAGCGGCCTCGGGACAGGGGCATACGAGCAGTACTTC. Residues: CASGLGTGAYEQYF.

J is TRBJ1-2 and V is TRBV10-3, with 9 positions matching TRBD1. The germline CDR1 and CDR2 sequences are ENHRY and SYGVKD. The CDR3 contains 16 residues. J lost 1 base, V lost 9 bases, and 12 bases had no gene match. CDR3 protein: CAITPSDRGNNYGYTF. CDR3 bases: TGTGCCATTACACCTAGCGACAGGGGGAATAACTATGGCTACACCTTC.

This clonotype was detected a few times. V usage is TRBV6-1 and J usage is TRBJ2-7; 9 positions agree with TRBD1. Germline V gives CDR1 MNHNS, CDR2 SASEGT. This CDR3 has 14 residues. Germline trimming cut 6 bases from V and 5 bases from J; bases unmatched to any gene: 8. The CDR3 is CASRTTYRGHEQYF. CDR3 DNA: TGTGCCAGCAGAACGACCTACAGGGGGCACGAGCAGTACTTC.